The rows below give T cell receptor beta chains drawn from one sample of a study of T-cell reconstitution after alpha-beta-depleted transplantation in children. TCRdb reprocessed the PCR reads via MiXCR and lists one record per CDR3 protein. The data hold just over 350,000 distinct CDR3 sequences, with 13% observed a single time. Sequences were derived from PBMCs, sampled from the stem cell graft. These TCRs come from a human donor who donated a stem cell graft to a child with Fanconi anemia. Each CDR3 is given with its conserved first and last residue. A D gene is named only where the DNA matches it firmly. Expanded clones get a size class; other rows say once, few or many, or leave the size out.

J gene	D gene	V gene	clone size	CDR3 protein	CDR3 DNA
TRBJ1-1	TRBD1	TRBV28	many	CASSELTNRGFTEAFF	TGTGCCAGCAGTGAACTGACAAACAGGGGCTTCACTGAAGCTTTCTTT
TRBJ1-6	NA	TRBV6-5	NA	CASSYDPGGVGPSPLHF	TGTGCCAGCAGTTACGACCCGGGGGGAGTCGGGCCTTCACCCCTCCACTTT
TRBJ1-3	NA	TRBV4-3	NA	CASSRTRGNTIYF	TGCGCCAGCAGCCGGACCCGCGGAAACACCATATATTTT
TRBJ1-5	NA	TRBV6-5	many	CASTLDGSNQPQHF	TGTGCCAGCACGCTGGACGGTAGCAATCAGCCCCAGCATTTT
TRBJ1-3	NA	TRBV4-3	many	CASSQDLGGYSGNTIYF	TGCGCCAGCAGCCAAGATCTGGGAGGGTACTCTGGAAACACCATATATTTT
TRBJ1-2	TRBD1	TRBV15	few	CATSRDLQGTYGYTF	TGTGCCACCAGCAGGGACCTACAGGGGACCTATGGCTACACCTTC
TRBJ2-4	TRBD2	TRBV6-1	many	CASRFGGKSGIQYF	TGTGCCAGCAGGTTCGGGGGGAAGAGTGGCATTCAGTACTTC
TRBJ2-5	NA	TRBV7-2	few	CASSQDIGGKTQYF	TGTGCCAGCAGCCAGGACATCGGCGGGAAGACCCAGTACTTC
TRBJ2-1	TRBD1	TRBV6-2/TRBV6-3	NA	CASRPTGGSEQFF	TGTGCCAGCAGACCCACAGGGGGCAGCGAGCAGTTCTTC
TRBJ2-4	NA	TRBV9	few	CASSREPVGAKNIQYF	TGTGCCAGCAGCAGAGAGCCCGTGGGGGCCAAAAACATTCAGTACTTC
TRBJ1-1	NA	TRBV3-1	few	CASSQGAGHTEAFF	TGTGCCAGCAGCCAAGGGGCAGGTCACACTGAAGCTTTCTTT
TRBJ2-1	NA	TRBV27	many	CASSLDTSYNEQFF	TGTGCCAGCAGTTTAGACACCTCCTACAATGAGCAGTTCTTC
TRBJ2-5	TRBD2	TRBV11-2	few	CASSESWGGQTQYF	TGTGCCAGCAGCGAAAGTTGGGGAGGGCAGACCCAGTACTTC
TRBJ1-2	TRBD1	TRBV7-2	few	CASSLRTGNYGYTF	TGTGCCAGCAGCTTAAGGACAGGGAACTATGGCTACACCTTC
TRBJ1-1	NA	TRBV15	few	CATRGVGGNTEAFF	TGTGCCACCAGGGGGGTAGGGGGGAACACTGAAGCTTTCTTT
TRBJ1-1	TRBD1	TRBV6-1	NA	CASSAAGGMNTEAFF	TGTGCCAGCAGCGCCGCAGGGGGTATGAACACTGAAGCTTTCTTT
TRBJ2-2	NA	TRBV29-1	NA	CSAADASGAGELFF	TGCAGCGCTGCGGACGCCAGCGGCGCCGGGGAGCTGTTTTTT
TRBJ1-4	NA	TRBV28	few	CASTESDGGNEKLFF	TGTGCCAGCACTGAATCCGACGGAGGGAATGAAAAACTGTTTTTT
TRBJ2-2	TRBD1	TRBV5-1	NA	CASSLRMTGGRMNTGELFF	TGCGCCAGCAGCTTACGAATGACAGGGGGCCGCATGAACACCGGGGAGCTGTTTTTT
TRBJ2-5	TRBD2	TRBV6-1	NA	CASSALATGETQYF	TGTGCCAGCAGTGCACTAGCGACGGGAGAGACCCAGTACTTC
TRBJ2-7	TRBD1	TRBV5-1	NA	CASSLDRHEQYF	TGCGCCAGCAGCCTGGACAGGCACGAGCAGTACTTC
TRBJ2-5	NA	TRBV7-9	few	CASSPLNTGTQYF	TGTGCCAGCAGCCCGTTGAACACGGGGACCCAGTACTTC
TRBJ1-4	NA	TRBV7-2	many	CASSFLGGATNEKLFF	TGTGCCAGCAGCTTTTTGGGGGGAGCAACTAATGAAAAACTGTTTTTT
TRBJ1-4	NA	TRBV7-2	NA	CASSLDQNSEKLFF	TGTGCCAGCAGCTTAGATCAGAATTCTGAAAAACTGTTTTTT